This T cell receptor beta chain was obtained from a study of T cells in Graves' hyperthyroidism and ophthalmopathy. General study points: Ophthalmopathy, which appeared later, was predicted by the model a median approximately 6.7 months before onset.

Across 18 months, stable Graves' hyperthyroidism was marked by no progression to ophthalmopathy. This CDR3 region has 21 residues. Germline CDR1 is MNHEY and CDR2 is SMNVEV (reference sequence). Trimming removed 1 base from V and 6 bases from J; junction bases left unmatched: 21. This clonotype was counted many times. Its antigen is as yet unknown. The source material, RNA transcripts, was used to amplify TCR beta CDR3 regions. A set of HTBI primers served as the primers for a first-round RT-PCR of the TCR CDR3. In TCRdb, the multiplex PCR reads were re-called with MiXCR into one record per CDR3 protein. The sample consists of fewer than 600,000 distinct CDR3 sequences, roughly an eighth of them appearing once.

This chain joins TRBV27 and TRBJ2-2, with 9 positions matching TRBD2. The sample comprised blood. The TCR comes from a young woman with Graves' hyperthyroidism. The CDR3 nucleotides read TGTGCCAGCAGTTTATATCGGCTAGCGGGAACTTCCCCCAGCCCCGCCGGGGAGCTGTTTTTT. Encoded protein: CASSLYRLAGTSPSPAGELFF.